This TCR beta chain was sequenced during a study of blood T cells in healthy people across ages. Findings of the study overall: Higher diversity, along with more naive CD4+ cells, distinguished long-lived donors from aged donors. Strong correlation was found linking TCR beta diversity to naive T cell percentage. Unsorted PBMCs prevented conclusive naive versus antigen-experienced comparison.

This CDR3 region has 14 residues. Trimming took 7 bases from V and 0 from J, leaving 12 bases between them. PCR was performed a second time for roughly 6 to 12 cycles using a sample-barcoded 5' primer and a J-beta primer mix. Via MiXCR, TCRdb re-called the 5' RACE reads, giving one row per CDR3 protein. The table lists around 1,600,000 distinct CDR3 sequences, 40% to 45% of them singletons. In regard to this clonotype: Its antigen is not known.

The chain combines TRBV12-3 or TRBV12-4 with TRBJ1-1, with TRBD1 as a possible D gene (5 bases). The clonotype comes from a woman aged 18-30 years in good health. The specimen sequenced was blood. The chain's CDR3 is CASTLGGLNTEAFF. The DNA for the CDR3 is TGTGCCAGCACCCTGGGGGGGTTGAACACTGAAGCTTTCTTT.